Below, one TCR beta chain is given with its context. The sample comes from a study of cytomegalovirus exposure and HLA in healthy donors. The PCR contained 60 Vbeta and 13 Jbeta primers. Using immunoSEQ multiplex PCR, the repertoire was profiled, and TCRdb retains in-frame clones only, with some absent. The sample contains tens of thousands of clones, around 80% of which appear only once. The germline V gene encodes CDR1 WNHNN and CDR2 SYGVQD (reference sequence). There are 14 residues in the CDR3. V shed 6 bases, J shed 1 base, and the junction held 2 bases outside the gene matches. This clonotype originated in a man under 40 in good health and CMV-seronegative. The chain uses TRBV10-1 and TRBJ2-2; the match to TRBD1 covers 7 bases. The sequenced sample consisted of PBMCs. The CDR3 region is CASSRTGNTGELFF. The CDR3 bases are TGCGCCAGCAGCCGGACAGGGAACACCGGGGAGCTGTTTTTT.